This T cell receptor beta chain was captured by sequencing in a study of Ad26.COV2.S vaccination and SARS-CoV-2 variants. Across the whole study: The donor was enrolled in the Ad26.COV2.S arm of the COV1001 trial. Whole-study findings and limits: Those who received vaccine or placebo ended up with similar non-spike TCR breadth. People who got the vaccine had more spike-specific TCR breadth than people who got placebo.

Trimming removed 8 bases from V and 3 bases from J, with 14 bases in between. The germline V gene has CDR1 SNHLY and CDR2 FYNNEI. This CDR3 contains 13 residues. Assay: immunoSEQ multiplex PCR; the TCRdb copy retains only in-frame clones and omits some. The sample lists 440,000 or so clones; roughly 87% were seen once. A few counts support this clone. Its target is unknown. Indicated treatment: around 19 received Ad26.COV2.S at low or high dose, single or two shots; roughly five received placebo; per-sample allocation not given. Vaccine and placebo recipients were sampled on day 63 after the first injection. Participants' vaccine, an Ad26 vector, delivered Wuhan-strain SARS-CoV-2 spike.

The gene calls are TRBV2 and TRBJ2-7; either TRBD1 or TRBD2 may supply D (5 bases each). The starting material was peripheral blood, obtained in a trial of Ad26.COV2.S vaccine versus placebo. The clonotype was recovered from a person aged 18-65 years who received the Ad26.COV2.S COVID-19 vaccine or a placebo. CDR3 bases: TGTGCCAGCCGCGGCTGGGGGTACTACGAGCAGTACTTC. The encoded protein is CASRGWGYYEQYF. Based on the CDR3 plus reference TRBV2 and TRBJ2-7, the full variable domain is EPEVTQTPSHQVTQMGQEVILRCVPISNHLYFYWYRQILGQKVEFLVSFYNNEISEKSEIFDDQFSVERPDGSNFTLKIRSTKLEDSAMYFCASRGWGYYEQYFGPGTRLTVT.